Presented here are 30 T cell receptor beta chains from one specimen sequenced in a study of blood T cell repertoires in COVID-19. Sequencing used immunoSEQ multiplex PCR; TCRdb keeps in-frame clones, though not all of them. Of approximately 260,000 clones listed, about 80% were seen once; the top ten hold approximately 9.4%. Sequencing used peripheral blood. These receptors all come from a woman of 80 years or more with acute or convalescent COVID-19.

The chain employs TRBV28 and TRBJ1-2, with TRBD1 identical over 7 bases. This CDR3 region has 14 residues. Losses at the gene ends were 5 bases for V and 4 bases for J; bases not matched to a gene: 7. The germline gives CDR1 MDHEN, CDR2 SYDVKM. The CDR3 is CASSGGTEPYGYTF. The CDR3 DNA reads as TGTGCCAGCAGTGGGGGGACAGAGCCCTATGGCTACACCTTC.

The chain links TRBV10-3 to TRBJ2-5; 15 nucleotides match TRBD2. The germline V gene encodes CDR1 ENHRY and CDR2 SYGVKD. The CDR3 contains 16 residues. The V gene end was trimmed by 5 bases and the J gene end by 1 base; junction bases not matched to a gene: 2. CDR3 coding DNA: TGTGCCATCAGTCCGGGACTAGCGGGGGGCCAAGAGACCCAGTACTTC. This sequence encodes CAISPGLAGGQETQYF.

CDR3 DNA: TGTGCCTGGAGTGTAATAGGGGGCCTCTATGGCTACACCTTC. Protein product: CAWSVIGGLYGYTF. This chain connects TRBV30 to TRBJ1-2, with 7 bases identical to TRBD1. V shed 0 bases, J shed 4 bases, and the junction held 5 bases outside the gene matches. This CDR3 is built from 14 residues. CDR1 is GTSNPN and CDR2 is SVGIG in the germline V gene (reference sequence).

The CDR3 region has the DNA TGTGCCAGCTCACAGTTCCGACAGCTAGCGGATGAAAAACTGTTTTTT. Amino acids: CASSQFRQLADEKLFF. This rearrangement joins TRBV18 to TRBJ1-4, with D maybe TRBD1 (5 bases). Germline loops: CDR1 KGHSH, CDR2 LQKENI. The ends were cut back, 4 bases at V and 6 bases at J, with 18 bases in the middle. The CDR3 spans 16 residues.

This clone was observed a few times. The rearrangement links TRBV6-6 to TRBJ2-7; D perhaps matches TRBD1 (6 bases). CDR1 and CDR2 (germline): MNHNY, SVGAGI (reference sequence). The CDR3 runs 12 residues. V lost 11 bases, J lost 3 bases, and 14 bases lay in between. CDR3 DNA: TGTGCCGTCAGAGGGGGTAGCTACGAGCAGTACTTC. This gives the protein CAVRGGSYEQYF.

This rearrangement joins TRBV19 to TRBJ2-2, with 10 nucleotides matching TRBD2. The length of the CDR3 is 15 residues. Germline CDR1 and CDR2: LNHDA and SQIVND (reference sequence). The trim removed 5 bases at V and 6 bases at J, leaving 6 bases unmatched. CDR3 sequence (DNA): TGTGCCAGTAGTGTAGCGGGGGGCTCTCCCGGGGAGCTGTTTTTT. It specifies CASSVAGGSPGELFF.

The chain combines TRBV2 with TRBJ1-2; no firm D call. Trimming removed 3 bases from V and 7 bases from J, with 6 bases in between. Germline lookup yields CDR1 SNHLY and CDR2 FYNNEI. The CDR3 loop spans 11 amino acids. As DNA, the CDR3 is TGTGCCAGCAGTGAGGCAGTTGGCTACACCTTC. Translated, it gives CASSEAVGYTF.

V is TRBV19 and J is TRBJ2-3; 8 positions match TRBD1. V was pared by 6 bases and J by 3 bases, with 8 bases of the junction left unmatched. Germline assignment: CDR1 LNHDA and CDR2 SQIVND (reference sequence). This CDR3 is 15 amino acids long. CDR3 residues: CASSPTDRATDTQYF. In DNA form, the CDR3 reads TGTGCCAGTAGCCCAACGGACAGGGCAACAGATACGCAGTATTTT.

This chain connects TRBV24-1 to TRBJ1-1; D is ambiguous. The germline gives CDR1 KGHDR, CDR2 SFDVKD. The ends were cut back, 2 bases at V and 1 base at J, with 10 bases in the middle. The CDR3 runs 15 residues. The CDR3 loop is CATSDYGEENTEAFF. The CDR3 coding sequence is TGTGCCACCAGTGATTATGGGGAGGAGAACACTGAAGCTTTCTTT.

This chain connects TRBV30 to TRBJ1-5; possibly TRBD1 for D (6 bases). CDR1 and CDR2 (germline): GTSNPN, SVGIG (reference sequence). V gave up 0 bases and J gave up 1 base, with 16 bases separating them. There are 17 residues in the CDR3. CDR3 nucleotides: TGTGCCTGGAGTGTATCCAGGGGCGAGTTGAGCAATCAGCCCCAGCATTTT. Translation gives CAWSVSRGELSNQPQHF.

The genes are TRBV10-3 and TRBJ1-6; D not certain. The V end lost 4 bases, the J end lost 13 bases, and 11 bases lay between the germline ends. The germline CDR1 and CDR2 sequences are ENHRY and SYGVKD. The CDR3 has 12 residues. The CDR3 DNA follows: TGTGCCATCAGTGCGGAGGTTGGGCCCCTCCACTTT. This translates into CAISAEVGPLHF.

This rearrangement joins TRBV5-1 to TRBJ2-1; 16 bases match TRBD2. Trimming at V came to 4 bases and at J to 5 bases, leaving 6 bases not matched to a gene. The germline V gene encodes CDR1 SGHRS and CDR2 YFSETQ. This CDR3 is 17 amino acids long. The CDR3, as DNA: TGCGCCAGCAGCCGGGGACTAGCGGGGGGGCCGCACAATGAGCAGTTCTTC. Its translation is CASSRGLAGGPHNEQFF.

This clone was counted only a few times. V usage is TRBV2 and J usage is TRBJ1-3, with unresolved D. CDR3 size: 16 residues. With 2 bases removed from V and 0 bases from J, the gap between germline ends came to 11 bases. Germline assignment: CDR1 SNHLY and CDR2 FYNNEI. CDR3 DNA: TGTGCCAGCAGTGAACGACTTACCGACTCTGGAAACACCATATATTTT. This sequence encodes CASSERLTDSGNTIYF. Full variable domain (outside the CDR3, taken from reference TRBV2 and TRBJ1-3): EPEVTQTPSHQVTQMGQEVILRCVPISNHLYFYWYRQILGQKVEFLVSFYNNEISEKSEIFDDQFSVERPDGSNFTLKIRSTKLEDSAMYFCASSERLTDSGNTIYFGEGSWLTVV.

The chain has TRBV5-4 and TRBJ2-7; TRBD1 is a possible D gene (7 bases). Germline-derived CDR1 and CDR2 are SGHNT and YYREEE (reference sequence). The CDR3 loop spans 15 amino acids. With 4 bases removed from V and 0 bases from J, the gap between germline ends came to 14 bases. Written as DNA, the CDR3 is TGTGCCAGCAGCGTACGCGGGACAGCCTCCTACGAGCAGTACTTC. Translating it yields CASSVRGTASYEQYF.

This clone was detected a few times. The chain combines TRBV5-4 with TRBJ1-2; D perhaps matches TRBD1 (6 bases). The germline V gene encodes CDR1 SGHNT and CDR2 YYREEE (reference sequence). Trimming left V 4 bases short and J 4 bases short, with 14 bases between. CDR3 length equals 14 residues. CDR3 loop: CASSTGTSGYGYTF. The CDR3 DNA sequence: TGTGCCAGCAGCACAGGGACCAGCGGCTATGGCTACACCTTC.

The chain uses TRBV4-2 and TRBJ1-2; 11 nucleotides match TRBD1. The trim removed 4 bases at V and 8 bases at J, leaving 9 bases unmatched. The CDR3 spans 15 residues. Germline V gene sequence: CDR1 LGHNA, CDR2 YNFKEQ. This CDR3 is CASSPPGQGDWGYTF. The CDR3 DNA sequence: TGTGCCAGCAGCCCCCCGGGACAGGGGGATTGGGGCTACACCTTC.

The chain couples TRBV18 to TRBJ1-4; 9 bases align to TRBD1. There are 15 residues in the CDR3. The ends lost 6 bases at V and 8 bases at J; junction bases unmatched: 10. CDR1 is KGHSH and CDR2 is LQKENI in the germline V gene. The CDR3 reads CASSLWRQGDEKLFF. CDR3 nucleotides: TGTGCCAGCTCGCTTTGGCGACAGGGGGACGAAAAACTGTTTTTT. Based on the CDR3 plus reference TRBV18 and TRBJ1-4, the full variable domain is NAGVMQNPRHLVRRRGQEARLRCSPMKGHSHVYWYRQLPEEGLKFMVYLQKENIIDESGMPKERFSAEFPKEGPSILRIQQVVRGDSAAYFCASSLWRQGDEKLFFGSGTQLSVL.

The chain recombines TRBV3-1 (or the pseudogene TRBV3-2) with TRBJ1-2; no firm D call. This CDR3 comprises 14 residues. Germline CDR1 is LGHDT and CDR2 is YNNKEL (reference sequence). V was shortened by 2 bases and J by 8 bases, with 15 bases between the two germline ends. The CDR3 loop is CASSQMLRGGGYTF. The CDR3 region has the DNA TGTGCCAGCAGCCAAATGCTGCGGGGAGGAGGCTACACCTTC.

J is TRBJ2-4 and V is TRBV6-6, with a tentative D call TRBD1 (6 bases). Trimming took 2 bases from V and 7 from J, leaving 12 bases between them. Germline CDR1 and CDR2: MNHNY and SVGAGI (reference sequence). The CDR3 loop spans 14 amino acids. The CDR3 here is CASSYGQGLNIQYF. DNA of the CDR3: TGTGCCAGCAGTTACGGGCAGGGGTTGAACATTCAGTACTTC.

CDR3: CASSQRDRDREKLFF. The CDR3 DNA reads TGCGCCAGCAGCCAACGGGACAGGGATAGAGAAAAACTGTTTTTT. The V and J genes are TRBV4-1 and TRBJ1-4; 9 bases line up with TRBD1. V trimming: 2 bases; J trimming: 8 bases; junction bases outside the gene matches: 6. The CDR3 is 15 amino acids. Germline lookup yields CDR1 MGHRA and CDR2 YSYEKL.

The chain recombines TRBV2 with TRBJ2-2; the D gene is possibly TRBD1 (6 bases). With 8 bases removed from V and 1 base from J, the gap between germline ends came to 11 bases. CDR3 length: 14 residues. The germline gives CDR1 SNHLY, CDR2 FYNNEI. The CDR3 reads CASSRQENTGELFF. CDR3 DNA sequence: TGTGCCAGCTCCAGACAGGAGAACACCGGGGAGCTGTTTTTT.

J is TRBJ2-2 and V is TRBV5-1, with D unresolved. CDR3 size: 14 residues. Germline-derived CDR1 and CDR2 are SGHRS and YFSETQ. V lost 0 bases and J lost 3, with 6 bases in between. CDR3 bases: TGCGCCAGCAGCTTGGTCCAGTACACCGGGGAGCTGTTTTTT. This translates into CASSLVQYTGELFF. The variable domain in full, completed from reference TRBV5-1 and TRBJ2-2, reads KAGVTQTPRYLIKTRGQQVTLSCSPISGHRSVSWYQQTPGQGLQFLFEYFSETQRNKGNFPGRFSGRQFSNSRSEMNVSTLELGDSALYLCASSLVQYTGELFFGEGSRLTVL.

The rearrangement links TRBV5-1 to TRBJ1-1; 7 bases match TRBD1. CDR1 and CDR2 from the germline V gene are SGHRS and YFSETQ. The CDR3 has 14 amino acids. V was pared by 4 bases and J by 3 bases, with 6 bases of the junction left unmatched. The CDR3 sequence: CASSAYRGDTEAFF. The CDR3 nucleotides read TGCGCCAGCAGCGCATACAGGGGAGACACTGAAGCTTTCTTT.

This chain joins TRBV3-1 (or the pseudogene TRBV3-2) and TRBJ1-1, with D perhaps TRBD1 (6 bases). The CDR3 length is 13 residues. Germline V gene lookup returns CDR1 LGHDT and CDR2 YNNKEL (reference sequence). With 4 bases removed from V and 4 bases from J, the gap between germline ends came to 10 bases. The CDR3 DNA is TGTGCCAGCAGCCTGAGGGGGGGCACTGAAGCTTTCTTT. Translated, it gives CASSLRGGTEAFF.

This clone was counted a single time. V gene TRBV28 combines with J gene TRBJ1-2, with D possibly being TRBD1 (6 bases). The CDR3 is made up of 15 amino acids. Germline V lookup: CDR1 MDHEN, CDR2 SYDVKM. Trimming removed 7 bases at V and 4 bases at J, with 19 bases between. CDR3 residues: CASTGGGGRGYGYTF. The CDR3 bases are TGTGCCAGCACGGGGGGTGGGGGCAGGGGCTATGGCTACACCTTC.

This clone was counted once. The J gene is TRBJ2-2, the V gene TRBV5-4, with TRBD2 matching 8 bases. The CDR3 loop spans 14 amino acids. Trimming took 1 base from V and 7 from J; bases not matched to a gene: 3. Germline V gene data show CDR1 as SGHNT and CDR2 as YYREEE (reference sequence). Here the CDR3 reads CASSLPGGLGELFF. Written as DNA, the CDR3 is TGTGCCAGCAGCTTGCCGGGGGGGCTCGGGGAGCTGTTTTTT.

The chain couples TRBV18 to TRBJ2-1; 7 nucleotides match TRBD1. This CDR3 spans 20 amino acids. The V segment lost 5 bases and the J segment 0 bases; nucleotides outside the gene matches: 19. Germline V CDR1 and CDR2: KGHSH, LQKENI. CDR3 coding DNA: TGTGCCAGCTCAACGACAATCTCCGATGCCGGGACAGCCTCCTACAATGAGCAGTTCTTC. It encodes CASSTTISDAGTASYNEQFF.

DNA of the CDR3: TGTGCCAGCAGCGTAGCTCCCGGGGGCGAGCAGTACTTC. Its translation is CASSVAPGGEQYF. The J gene is TRBJ2-7, the V gene TRBV9, with D perhaps TRBD2 (6 bases). The CDR3 runs to 13 residues. The V end lost 0 bases, the J end lost 6 bases, and 10 bases lay between the germline ends. CDR1 is SGDLS, CDR2 YYNGEE, per germline.

This clone was recorded only once. The chain is built from TRBV10-3 and TRBJ1-6; 7 positions agree with TRBD1. Per the germline V gene, CDR1 is ENHRY and CDR2 is SYGVKD. Trimming took 6 bases from V and 5 from J; bases not matched to a gene: 7. The CDR3 extends over 15 amino acids. For the CDR3, the DNA is TGTGCCATCAGCCTCGGGGGACAGAATAATTCACCCCTCCACTTT. It yields the protein CAISLGGQNNSPLHF.

This chain connects TRBV28 to TRBJ1-6, with D uncertain. The CDR3 loop spans 13 amino acids. Between the trimmed V and J ends, which lost 7 bases and 8 bases, there was a span of 12 bases. Germline V lookup: CDR1 MDHEN, CDR2 SYDVKM. The CDR3 spells CASTTRVYSPLHF. CDR3 coding DNA: TGTGCCAGCACCACGAGGGTTTATTCACCCCTCCACTTT. Using reference TRBV28 and TRBJ1-6 for the parts outside the CDR3, the full variable domain is DVKVTQSSRYLVKRTGEKVFLECVQDMDHENMFWYRQDPGLGLRLIYFSYDVKMKEKGDIPEGYSVSREKKERFSLILESASTNQTSMYLCASTTRVYSPLHFGNGTRLTVT.